The next 25 T cell receptor beta chains were all read from a single sample in a study of tumor and adjacent non-tumor tissue in lung cancer. The template was RNA from unsorted bulk tissue. The library came from three nested PCR rounds adapted from ARM-PCR protocols. In TCRdb, the multiplex PCR reads were re-called with MiXCR into one record per CDR3 protein. Found here are 100,000 to 150,000 distinct CDR3 sequences, approximately 71% of them singletons; the top ten hold 10% to 15%. The specimen sequenced was lung tumor tissue. The receptors originated from a man aged 30-40 years with non-small cell lung cancer.

A word on this clonotype: A clone one base away is much larger, so this may be a read error. The chain joins TRBV12-3 or TRBV12-4 to TRBJ1-1; D is unresolved. V gave up 6 bases and J gave up 6 bases, with 17 bases separating them. The CDR3 length is 14 residues. The CDR3 spells CASRQRHPGAEAFF. CDR3 nucleotide sequence: TGTGCCAGCAGACAGAGACACCCTGGCGCTGAAGCTTTCTTT.

Concerning this clonotype itself: A much larger clone lies a single base off, so this may be a read error. The chain recombines TRBV4-3 with TRBJ2-3, with 9 positions matching TRBD1. Germline V gene data show CDR1 as LGHNA and CDR2 as YSLEER. This CDR3 has 15 amino acids. CDR3 nucleotide sequence: TGCGCCTGCAGCTTCTCCGGGACAGGGAGCGATACGCAGTATTTT. Its translation is CACSFSGTGSDTQYF.

Comment on this clonotype: At one end, the junction sequence differs from germline, possibly due to a read error. The rearrangement joins TRBV19 to TRBJ2-1, with TRBD2 as a possible D gene (7 bases). Germline V gene data show CDR1 as LNHDA and CDR2 as SQIVND (reference sequence). There are 15 residues in the CDR3. The CDR3 DNA reads as TGTGCCAGTAGTATCACGCGGGGGCCTGGGGTTGAGCAGTCCTTC. Its translation is CASSITRGPGVEQSF. Drawing the rest from reference TRBV19 and TRBJ2-1, the complete variable domain is DGGITQSPKYLFRKEGQNVTLSCEQNLNHDAMYWYRQDPGQGLRLIYYSQIVNDFQKGDIAEGYSVSREKKESFPLTVTSAQKNPTAFYLCASSITRGPGVEQSFGPGTRLTVL.

With regard to this clonotype: Possible read error: a much larger clone is one base away. The CDR3 nucleotides are TGTGCCAGCACCCTAGGGGGGGTGGGCAAGCAGTACTTC. Amino acids: CASTLGGVGKQYF. This chain joins TRBV5-6 and TRBJ2-7; maybe TRBD2 (7 bases). The V end lost 6 bases, the J end lost 8 bases, and 18 bases lay between the germline ends. Germline CDR1 reads SGHDT; CDR2 reads YYEEEE. The CDR3 spans 13 residues.

In this sample, this clonotype turned up once. Since a much larger clone is just one base distant, this may be a read error. The chain joins TRBV20-1 to TRBJ2-7, with a tentative D call TRBD2 (6 bases). In germline, CDR1 is DFQATT, CDR2 SNEGSKA (reference sequence). This CDR3 has 17 residues. In DNA, the CDR3 is TGCAGTGCTAGATCCCCCCCGTTTAGCGGATCTTACTACGAGAAGTACTTC. It translates to CSARSPPFSGSYYEKYF.

As for this clonotype: This clone may be a read error of a much larger clone one base away. The DNA of the CDR3 is TGTGCCAGCAGCCGACTACCGGCGAGGCAGTACTTC. Its protein is CASSRLPARQYF. V is TRBV12-3 or TRBV12-4 and J is TRBJ2-7; weak D call: TRBD2 (5 bases). The CDR3 extends over 12 amino acids. V lost 6 bases, J lost 9 bases, and 15 bases lay in between.

This chain connects TRBV5-4 to TRBJ2-6; a possible D gene is TRBD1 (6 bases). The germline V gene encodes CDR1 SGHNT and CDR2 YYREEE (reference sequence). V was pared by 4 bases and J by 5 bases, with 13 bases between. The CDR3 loop spans 15 amino acids. CDR3 DNA: TGTGCCAGCAGCCCTCCAGGGGCTCGGGCCAACGTCCTGACTTTC. It translates to CASSPPGARANVLTF.

The chain couples TRBV6-5 to TRBJ2-7; no clear D gene. This CDR3 comprises 14 residues. V lost 5 bases, J lost 9 bases, and 20 bases lay in between. Germline V gene sequence: CDR1 MNHEY, CDR2 SVGAGI. CDR3 in amino acids: CASSEDLETYAQYF. CDR3 DNA sequence: TGTGCCAGCAGTGAAGATCTGGAAACCTATGCGCAGTACTTC.

This rearrangement joins TRBV4-1 to TRBJ2-7, with 7 bases lining up with TRBD2. The CDR3 covers 16 residues. CDR1 and CDR2 (germline): MGHRA, YSYEKL. J was trimmed by 9 bases and V by 0 bases; bases with no gene match: 14. Here the CDR3 reads CASSQDETGGTYRQYF. The CDR3 nucleotides are TGCGCCAGCAGCCAAGATGAGACGGGAGGTACTTACAGGCAGTACTTC.

This clonotype has a count of ten or more. This sequence joins TRBV5-4 and TRBJ2-7, with 7 nucleotides matching TRBD1. Germline-derived CDR1 and CDR2 are SGHNT and YYREEE (reference sequence). With 3 bases clipped from V and 8 bases from J, the junction kept 8 bases outside the gene matches. The CDR3 is made up of 13 amino acids. The CDR3 DNA reads TGTGCCAGCAGCTCGGGGCAGGGGGATCAGCAGTACTTC. Translated: CASSSGQGDQQYF.

For this clonotype: The CDR3 end shows no conserved phenylalanine or tryptophan, and so a read error is likely. The chain combines TRBV20-1 with TRBJ2-7, with TRBD2 identical over 12 bases. Germline V CDR1 and CDR2: DFQATT, SNEGSKA (reference sequence). V lost 7 bases to trimming and J lost 5 bases; unmatched junction nucleotides: 12. The CDR3 is 15 residues long. The CDR3, as DNA: TGCAGTGATACCTTTAGACTAGCGGGAGACGACGAGCAGTACCTC. Protein: CSDTFRLAGDDEQYL.

This chain uses TRBV7-2 with TRBJ2-7; D is perhaps TRBD2 (6 bases). The J call may not be correct, given that the DNA end is closer to TRBJ2-3. Per the germline V gene, CDR1 is SGHTA and CDR2 is FQGNSA. The CDR3 covers 15 residues. The CDR3 spells CASSQQAHLWREQYF. In nucleotides, the CDR3 is TGTGCCAGCAGTCAGCAGGCACATCTGTGGAGGGAGCAGTATTTT.

A word on this clonotype: With a much larger clone just one base away, this may be a read error. The chain uses TRBV4-2 and TRBJ2-1; perhaps TRBD2 as D (7 bases). Germline values: CDR1 LGHNA, CDR2 YNFKEQ. This CDR3 contains 17 residues. V was cut by 2 bases and J by 10 bases, with 24 bases left in between. As DNA, the CDR3 is TGTGCCAGCAGCCAACACGGACTAGTGGGGGCCTGGGGAGAGCAGTTCTTC. Amino acids: CASSQHGLVGAWGEQFF.

J is TRBJ1-1 and V is TRBV20-1, with no clear D. CDR1 is DFQATT, CDR2 SNEGSKA, per germline (reference sequence). The CDR3 sequence is 11 residues long. The V end lost 7 bases, the J end lost 8 bases, and 14 bases lay between the germline ends. DNA of the CDR3: TGCAGTGGTACGCCGGGATTCGAAGCTTTCTTT. Encoded protein: CSGTPGFEAFF.

Only one count was recorded for this clonotype. An end of the junction differs from the germline gene, which may be a read error. DNA for the CDR3: TGCAGTGCTAGAGTAGGGACAGGGGGCGCGAATTCACTCCTCCACTTT. It specifies CSARVGTGGANSLLHF. The V and J genes are TRBV20-1 and TRBJ1-6; 12 bases map to TRBD1. The CDR3 loop spans 16 amino acids. Per the germline V gene, CDR1 is DFQATT and CDR2 is SNEGSKA (reference sequence).

On this clonotype itself: A read error is possible here, since a much larger clone lies one base away. The rearrangement links TRBV6-2 or TRBV6-3 to TRBJ2-7; no clear D gene. The CDR3 consists of 12 residues. Germline V gene sequence: CDR1 MNHEY, CDR2 SVGEGT. The CDR3 DNA is TGTGCCAGCAGTTACTCATCCTACGAGCATTACTTC. Translation: CASSYSSYEHYF.

Only one count was recorded for this clonotype. A single base separates this from a much larger clone, so it may be a read error. The chain carries TRBV20-1 and TRBJ2-1, with D perhaps TRBD1 or TRBD2 (6 bases each). This CDR3 spans 13 amino acids. The germline gives CDR1 DFQATT, CDR2 SNEGSKA (reference sequence). V shed 3 bases and J shed 8 bases, with 14 bases lying between them. The CDR3 bases are TGCAGTGCTAGGCCCGGGGGCTCCTATGAGCAGTTCTTC. Amino acids: CSARPGGSYEQFF.

This clonotype was seen a handful of times. The junction departs from the called germline gene at one end, perhaps through a read error. The chain combines TRBV12-3 or TRBV12-4 with TRBJ1-3; D is unresolved. CDR3 length: 16 residues. The CDR3 spells CVSSLEAGWSGNTIYF. CDR3 DNA: TGTGTCAGCAGTTTAGAGGCGGGCTGGTCTGGAAACACCATATATTTT.

The V and J genes are TRBV6-1 and TRBJ1-5; D unresolved. Germline V gene data show CDR1 as MNHNS and CDR2 as SASEGT. V shed 8 bases and J shed 2 bases, with 19 bases lying between them. The CDR3 is 16 amino acids. The DNA for the CDR3 is TGTGCCAGCGGTCACATAGGGAGAGTACGCAATCAGCCCCAGCATTTT. It yields the protein CASGHIGRVRNQPQHF.

Comments on this clonotype: An end of the junction differs from the germline gene, which may be a read error. The chain links TRBV12-3 or TRBV12-4 to TRBJ2-1, with D maybe TRBD2 (5 bases). The CDR3 sequence is 13 residues long. The CDR3 coding sequence is TGTGCCAGCAGCTACAGCGGTGAGAATGAGCAGCTCTTC. This sequence encodes CASSYSGENEQLF.

This clonotype was observed at least ten times. The chain carries TRBV20-1 and TRBJ1-4, with D perhaps matching TRBD1 (5 bases). CDR3 size: 12 residues. CDR1 DFQATT and CDR2 SNEGSKA come from the germline V gene (reference sequence). Trimming stripped 7 bases from V and 5 bases from J, with 11 bases between. The CDR3 coding sequence is TGCAGTGTGCTGGGACGAAATGAAAAACTGTTTTTT. Protein sequence: CSVLGRNEKLFF.

This chain joins TRBV5-4 and TRBJ1-2; 8 positions agree with TRBD1. The CDR3 is 15 amino acids. J lost 4 bases, V lost 3 bases, and 8 bases had no gene match. Germline-derived CDR1 and CDR2 are SGHNT and YYREEE (reference sequence). The CDR3: CASSSSGTGGYGYTF. The CDR3, as DNA: TGTGCCAGCAGCTCGTCGGGGACAGGCGGCTATGGCTACACCTTC.

About this clonotype: A read error is likely, as this CDR3 ends without the conserved phenylalanine or tryptophan. The genes are TRBV4-1 and TRBJ2-3, with D possibly being TRBD2 (5 bases). Germline assignment: CDR1 MGHRA and CDR2 YSYEKL. Trimming pared 6 bases from V and 0 bases from J, leaving 16 bases between. The CDR3 contains 16 residues. The CDR3 coding sequence is TGCGCCAGCAGGCCCAGTGACTATCATAGCACAGATACGCAGTATTTG. The encoded protein is CASRPSDYHSTDTQYL.

For this clonotype: A much larger clonotype is one base distant, so this may be a read error. The chain employs TRBV29-1 and TRBJ2-3; D unclear. Trimming stripped 3 bases from V and 4 bases from J, with 11 bases between. The germline V gene has CDR1 SQVTM and CDR2 ANQGSEA. The CDR3 runs 13 residues. In nucleotides, the CDR3 is TGCAGCGTTGAGTCCTTCGGGCCAGATACGCAGTATTTT. Its protein product is CSVESFGPDTQYF.

Note on this clonotype: A junction boundary mismatches the germline segment, possibly from a read error. The rearrangement uses TRBV29-1 and TRBJ2-2, with D perhaps matching TRBD2 (6 bases). The CDR3 spans 19 residues. Germline CDR1 SQVTM, CDR2 ANQGSEA. The CDR3 sequence: CSVDWIQTPRQGGTRELFF. For the CDR3, the DNA is TGCAGTGTTGATTGGATTCAGACCCCTCGTCAGGGAGGCACCAGGGAGCTGTTTTTT.